These T cell receptor beta chains were read from a single sample in a study of T cells in localized non-small cell lung cancer. Sequencing used immunoSEQ multiplex PCR; TCRdb keeps in-frame clones, though not all of them. The data show tens of thousands of clones, about nine tenths seen once. The sample was peripheral blood mononuclear cells, taken before any cancer treatment. These receptors originate from a male donor older than 55 with stage II lung adenocarcinoma. CDR3s leave out the opening cysteine and the closing phenylalanine or tryptophan. The order of the fields is J gene, V gene, CDR3 protein.

j_gene: TRBJ2-7; v_gene: TRBV10-3; CDR3aa: ATNPGQGGEQY
j_gene: TRBJ1-1; v_gene: TRBV6-5; CDR3aa: ASSYSQSGANTEAF
j_gene: TRBJ1-2; v_gene: TRBV29-1; CDR3aa: SVGPTLSYGYT
j_gene: TRBJ2-7; v_gene: TRBV6-6; CDR3aa: ASSYGTGFREQY
j_gene: TRBJ1-1; v_gene: TRBV6-6; CDR3aa: ASSPDRVTEAF
j_gene: TRBJ2-1; v_gene: TRBV4-3; CDR3aa: ASSQILAYNEQF
j_gene: TRBJ2-6; v_gene: TRBV10-3; CDR3aa: AISGEVRELTGANVLT
j_gene: TRBJ1-6; v_gene: TRBV7-2; CDR3aa: ASSLAGTFNPSPLH
j_gene: TRBJ1-1; v_gene: TRBV15; CDR3aa: ATSRVEGDTEAF
j_gene: TRBJ2-7; v_gene: TRBV5-1; CDR3aa: ASSPETRDFGEQY
j_gene: TRBJ1-2; v_gene: TRBV28; CDR3aa: ASSLRGYGYT
j_gene: TRBJ1-3; v_gene: TRBV6-6; CDR3aa: ASSYGEFSGNTIY
j_gene: TRBJ2-5; v_gene: TRBV5-1; CDR3aa: ASSSSGAAGETQY
j_gene: TRBJ2-7; v_gene: TRBV9; CDR3aa: ASSVGDVHEQY
j_gene: TRBJ2-1; v_gene: TRBV4-3; CDR3aa: ASSPEGGPRGNEQF
j_gene: TRBJ2-1; v_gene: TRBV29-1; CDR3aa: SALKGGNEQF
j_gene: TRBJ1-5; v_gene: TRBV19; CDR3aa: ASSASTAGVQPQH
j_gene: TRBJ2-1; v_gene: TRBV28; CDR3aa: ASRSSYNEQF
j_gene: TRBJ1-2; v_gene: TRBV19; CDR3aa: ASSTGQSPPLYGYT
j_gene: TRBJ2-7; v_gene: TRBV6-1; CDR3aa: ATPTDNHEQY
j_gene: TRBJ2-1; v_gene: TRBV28; CDR3aa: ASSSNTYNEQF
j_gene: TRBJ2-7; v_gene: TRBV6-6; CDR3aa: ASRTLDRGKYEQY
j_gene: TRBJ2-2; v_gene: TRBV12-5; CDR3aa: ASRRTGELF
j_gene: TRBJ1-1; v_gene: TRBV5-6; CDR3aa: ASSLGMGEAF
j_gene: TRBJ1-3; v_gene: TRBV18; CDR3aa: ASSPTTAGNTIY
j_gene: TRBJ2-7; v_gene: TRBV19; CDR3aa: ASSIAPRGLGSYEQY
j_gene: TRBJ2-3; v_gene: TRBV6-1; CDR3aa: ASSRTRTDTQY
j_gene: TRBJ2-1; v_gene: TRBV11-3; CDR3aa: ASSLDIGEQF
j_gene: TRBJ1-2; v_gene: TRBV6-5; CDR3aa: AIRRGTGGGYT
j_gene: TRBJ1-4; v_gene: TRBV5-1; CDR3aa: ASSLTGSEKLF
j_gene: TRBJ2-5; v_gene: TRBV2; CDR3aa: ASGSGQGSKETQY
j_gene: TRBJ2-6; v_gene: TRBV5-4; CDR3aa: ASSPSRGDSGANVLT
j_gene: TRBJ2-1; v_gene: TRBV13; CDR3aa: ASSWWTSGSYNEQF
j_gene: TRBJ1-2; v_gene: TRBV9; CDR3aa: ASSFQDTDYGYT
j_gene: TRBJ2-4; v_gene: TRBV28; CDR3aa: ASSSTGGSGKNIQY
j_gene: TRBJ1-2; v_gene: TRBV27; CDR3aa: ASSWGATGNYGYT
j_gene: TRBJ2-7; v_gene: TRBV5-1; CDR3aa: ASSPLQGATYEQY
j_gene: TRBJ2-3; v_gene: TRBV9; CDR3aa: ASSIGSTDTQY
j_gene: TRBJ2-5; v_gene: TRBV6-1; CDR3aa: ASSGTGRAKTQY
j_gene: TRBJ1-1; v_gene: TRBV6-6; CDR3aa: ASSTVWRQATEAF
j_gene: TRBJ2-7; v_gene: TRBV30; CDR3aa: AWSKGFYEQY
j_gene: TRBJ1-1; v_gene: TRBV11-2; CDR3aa: ASSPDRGTEAF
j_gene: TRBJ2-3; v_gene: TRBV10-3; CDR3aa: AANSGTTDTQY
j_gene: TRBJ2-5; v_gene: TRBV5-4; CDR3aa: ASSLVGGGETQY
j_gene: TRBJ2-3; v_gene: TRBV6-1; CDR3aa: ASSDRGPTDTQY
j_gene: TRBJ1-3; v_gene: TRBV5-1; CDR3aa: ASSSYSSGNTIY
j_gene: TRBJ1-1; v_gene: TRBV6-5; CDR3aa: ASSYSQVTEAF
j_gene: TRBJ2-2; v_gene: TRBV7-3; CDR3aa: ASSDPQGGINTGELF
j_gene: TRBJ2-1; v_gene: TRBV5-4; CDR3aa: ASSWGGGNEQF
j_gene: TRBJ2-3; v_gene: TRBV29-1; CDR3aa: SGQTGYTDTQY